These 17 T cell receptor beta chains came from one sample sequenced in a study of blood T cell repertoires in COVID-19. Clones were sequenced by immunoSEQ multiplex PCR, and TCRdb holds only the in-frame ones, with some missing. The data contain 90,000 to 150,000 clones, approximately 90% of them singletons. The sequenced sample consisted of peripheral blood. These receptor sequences come from a human donor with acute or convalescent COVID-19. The donor label of this sample is uncertain.

V is TRBV28 and J is TRBJ2-5, with 8 bases identical to TRBD2. This CDR3 spans 15 amino acids. From germline, CDR1 is MDHEN and CDR2 SYDVKM. Unmatched junction bases numbered 10, after V lost 5 bases and J lost 5 bases. CDR3 in amino acids: CASSQPRGGLETQYF. The CDR3 nucleotides read TGTGCCAGCAGTCAACCTCGGGGGGGGTTGGAGACCCAGTACTTC.

This clone was observed a single time. This chain joins TRBV7-3 and TRBJ2-1; tentatively, D is TRBD1 (6 bases). V was pared by 1 base and J by 5 bases, with 6 bases between. Germline-derived CDR1 and CDR2 are SGHTA and FQGTGA. The CDR3 covers 13 residues. The CDR3 loop is CASSLNRDNEQFF. DNA for the CDR3: TGTGCCAGCAGCTTAAACAGGGACAATGAGCAGTTCTTC.

The chain has TRBV5-5 and TRBJ2-7, with TRBD1 matching over 7 bases. CDR3 size: 13 residues. The V segment lost 3 bases and the J segment 7 bases; nucleotides outside the gene matches: 7. Germline values: CDR1 SGHKS, CDR2 YYEKEE (reference sequence). CDR3 DNA: TGTGCCAGCAGCTGGGGACAGTCGGGGGAGCAGTACTTC. Translated: CASSWGQSGEQYF.

The gene calls are TRBV4-1 and TRBJ2-2; 7 positions match TRBD1. The CDR3 length is 16 residues. Looked up from germline, CDR1 is MGHRA and CDR2 is YSYEKL. V dropped 3 bases and J dropped 7; count of bases not matched to a gene: 11. This CDR3 is CASSHGRDSTLGELFF. Written as DNA, the CDR3 is TGCGCCAGCAGCCACGGTAGGGACAGTACCCTCGGGGAGCTGTTTTTT.

The V gene is TRBV27, the J gene TRBJ2-7; possible D gene TRBD1, 6 bases. Germline V gene lookup returns CDR1 MNHEY and CDR2 SMNVEV (reference sequence). With 5 bases removed from V and 2 bases from J, the gap between germline ends came to 22 bases. The CDR3 consists of 17 residues. For the CDR3, the DNA is TGTGCCAGCAGTCCAAGGCCCCCAGGGGCATTAACCTACGAGCAGTACTTC. It codes for CASSPRPPGALTYEQYF.

The rearrangement uses TRBV19 and TRBJ1-6, with D perhaps TRBD1 (5 bases). The germline CDR1 and CDR2 sequences are LNHDA and SQIVND (reference sequence). Trimming removed 3 bases from V and 8 bases from J, with 14 bases in between. The CDR3 spans 15 residues. The chain's CDR3 is CASSIRQGTHSPLHF. CDR3 bases: TGTGCCAGTAGTATTCGGCAGGGCACGCATTCACCCCTCCACTTT.

The V and J genes are TRBV28 and TRBJ1-1; no definite D call. Trimming removed 4 bases from V and 6 bases from J, with 12 bases in between. CDR1 and CDR2 from the germline V gene are MDHEN and SYDVKM. This CDR3 contains 13 residues. The DNA for the CDR3 is TGTGCCAGCAGTTCTGGAGTAGGTTCTGAAGCTTTCTTT. Protein: CASSSGVGSEAFF.

This chain links TRBV19 with TRBJ2-1; possibly TRBD1 for D (6 bases). Trimming removed 0 bases from V and 1 base from J, with 13 bases in between. Germline-derived CDR1 and CDR2 are LNHDA and SQIVND (reference sequence). This CDR3 spans 17 amino acids. CDR3 sequence (DNA): TGTGCCAGTAGTATAGATTATGGGGGCAAATCCTACAATGAGCAGTTCTTC. This gives the protein CASSIDYGGKSYNEQFF.

This clone came up once. This chain joins TRBV5-4 and TRBJ1-1; TRBD1 agrees at 9 bases. The ends lost 4 bases at V and 3 bases at J; junction bases unmatched: 7. Germline V gene lookup returns CDR1 SGHNT and CDR2 YYREEE (reference sequence). There are 15 residues in the CDR3. CDR3 amino acids: CASSAAGTGHTEAFF. The CDR3, as DNA: TGTGCCAGCAGCGCAGCCGGGACAGGGCACACTGAAGCTTTCTTT.

The chain employs TRBV7-6 and TRBJ2-7; TRBD2 matches at 10 bases. Germline V lookup: CDR1 SGHVS, CDR2 FNYEAQ. V lost 5 bases, J lost 3 bases, and 7 bases stayed unmatched. This CDR3 region has 15 residues. In DNA, the CDR3 is TGTGCCAGCAGCCCAAGACTAGCGGGCGGCTACGAGCAGTACTTC. It is translated as CASSPRLAGGYEQYF.

This chain uses TRBV7-2 with TRBJ1-2, with D maybe TRBD1 (5 bases). Germline CDR1 SGHTA, CDR2 FQGNSA. The V gene lost 2 bases and the J gene lost 5 bases, with 6 bases spanning the gap. The CDR3 extends over 12 amino acids. CDR3 DNA sequence: TGTGCCAGCAGCTTACCAGGGTATGGCTACACCTTC. Encoded protein: CASSLPGYGYTF. Full variable domain (outside the CDR3, taken from reference TRBV7-2 and TRBJ1-2): GAGVSQSPSNKVTEKGKDVELRCDPISGHTALYWYRQSLGQGLEFLIYFQGNSAPDKSGLPSDRFSAERTGGSVSTLTIQRTQQEDSAVYLCASSLPGYGYTFGSGTRLTVV.

Here the CDR3 reads CASSLAQGSGYTF. The CDR3 coding sequence is TGTGCCAGCAGTTTGGCGCAGGGGAGTGGCTACACCTTC. V is TRBV12-3 or TRBV12-4 and J is TRBJ1-2; D is possibly TRBD1 (6 bases). Trimming pared 3 bases from V and 7 bases from J, leaving 12 bases between. This CDR3 region has 13 residues.

The J gene is TRBJ1-4, the V gene TRBV5-6; D may be TRBD1 (6 bases). V gave up 1 base and J gave up 8 bases, with 18 bases separating them. Germline V CDR1 and CDR2: SGHDT, YYEEEE. This CDR3 spans 16 amino acids. This CDR3 reads CASSLRDTPRREKLFF. The CDR3 DNA is TGTGCCAGCAGCTTGAGGGACACACCGAGGAGGGAAAAACTGTTTTTT.

This clone occurred once. This rearrangement joins TRBV2 to TRBJ2-1, with D possibly TRBD2 on 6 matching bases. This CDR3 spans 13 amino acids. V was trimmed by 5 bases and J by 3 bases, leaving 8 bases between them. Per germline, CDR1 SNHLY and CDR2 FYNNEI. The CDR3 DNA reads TGTGCCAGCAGTCTGGACTACTACAATGAGCAGTTCTTC. This gives the protein CASSLDYYNEQFF.

The V call is TRBV6-1, the J call TRBJ2-7, with 7 bases fitting TRBD1. Per the germline V gene, CDR1 is MNHNS and CDR2 is SASEGT. The CDR3 covers 13 residues. V gave up 2 bases and J gave up 4 bases; unmatched junction bases: 2. In nucleotides, the CDR3 is TGTGCCAGCAGTGAAACGACAGGGTACGAGCAGTACTTC. Translation gives CASSETTGYEQYF.

The chain uses TRBV20-1 and TRBJ1-4; D remains ambiguous. CDR1 and CDR2 (germline): DFQATT, SNEGSKA (reference sequence). Trimming shortened V by 5 bases and J by 5 bases, and 6 bases separated the two germline ends. The CDR3 spans 11 residues. This CDR3 is CSAYRNEKLFF. In DNA, the CDR3 is TGCAGTGCTTACAGAAATGAAAAACTGTTTTTT.

V usage is TRBV5-6 and J usage is TRBJ2-2, with 8 bases lining up with TRBD1. CDR1 is SGHDT, CDR2 YYEEEE, per germline. The CDR3 has 18 residues. Unmatched junction bases numbered 14, after V lost 4 bases and J lost 3 bases. This CDR3 reads CASSSKSDRGFYTGELFF. CDR3 DNA sequence: TGTGCCAGCAGCAGCAAATCCGACAGGGGCTTCTACACCGGGGAGCTGTTTTTT.